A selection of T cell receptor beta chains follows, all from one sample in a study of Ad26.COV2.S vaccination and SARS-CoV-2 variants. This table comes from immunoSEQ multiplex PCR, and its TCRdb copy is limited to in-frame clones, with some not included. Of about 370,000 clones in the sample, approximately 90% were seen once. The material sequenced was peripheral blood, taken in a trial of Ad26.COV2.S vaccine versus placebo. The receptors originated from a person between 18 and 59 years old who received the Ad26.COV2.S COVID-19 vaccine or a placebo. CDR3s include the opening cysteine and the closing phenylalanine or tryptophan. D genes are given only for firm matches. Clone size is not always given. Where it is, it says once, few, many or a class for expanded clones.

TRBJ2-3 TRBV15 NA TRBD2 CATSRGTSGGLVADTQYF TGTGCCACCAGCAGAGGTACTAGCGGGGGGCTCGTGGCAGATACGCAGTATTTT
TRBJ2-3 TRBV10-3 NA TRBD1 CAIRGQGSGTDTQYF TGTGCCATCAGGGGACAGGGTTCCGGCACAGATACGCAGTATTTT
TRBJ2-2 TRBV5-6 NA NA CASSLVGPANTGELFF TGTGCCAGCAGCTTGGTAGGGCCAGCGAACACCGGGGAGCTGTTTTTT
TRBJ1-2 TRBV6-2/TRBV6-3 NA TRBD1 CASSWAGGLYGYTF TGTGCCAGCAGTTGGGCAGGGGGACTCTATGGCTACACCTTC
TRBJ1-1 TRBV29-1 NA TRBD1 CSVEDRESAFF TGCAGCGTTGAGGACAGGGAGTCTGCTTTCTTT
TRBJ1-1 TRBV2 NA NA CASSDGDREAFF TGTGCCAGCAGTGATGGGGATCGTGAAGCTTTCTTT
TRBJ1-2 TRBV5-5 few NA CASSSEYFNYGYTF TGTGCCAGCAGCTCTGAATACTTTAACTATGGCTACACCTTC
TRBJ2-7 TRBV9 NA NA CASSVGSPPYEQYF TGTGCCAGCAGCGTAGGGAGTCCTCCTTACGAGCAGTACTTC
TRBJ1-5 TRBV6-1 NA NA CASSDRYGNQPQHF TGTGCCAGCAGTGATCGTTATGGCAATCAGCCCCAGCATTTT
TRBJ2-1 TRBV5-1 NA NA CASRRTMGDEQFF TGCGCCAGCAGACGGACCATGGGCGATGAGCAGTTCTTC
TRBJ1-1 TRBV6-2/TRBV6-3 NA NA CASSHRQKTMNTEAFF TGTGCCAGCAGTCATCGCCAGAAAACCATGAACACTGAAGCTTTCTTT
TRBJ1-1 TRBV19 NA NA CASQLNRDTEAFF TGTGCCAGTCAATTGAACAGAGACACTGAAGCTTTCTTT
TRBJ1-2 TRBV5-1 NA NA CASSLGQSYGYTF TGCGCCAGCAGCTTGGGGCAGTCCTATGGCTACACCTTC
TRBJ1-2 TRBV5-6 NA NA CASSFGTADNYGYTF TGTGCCAGCAGCTTCGGGACCGCTGACAACTATGGCTACACCTTC
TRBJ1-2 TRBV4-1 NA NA CASSQESHPGFYGYTF TGCGCCAGCAGCCAAGAAAGCCATCCAGGATTCTATGGCTACACCTTC